The 5 T cell receptor beta chains presented below share a single source sample, sequenced in a study of brain T cells in children with intractable seizures. The protocol was immunoSEQ multiplex PCR, while the TCRdb copy is restricted to in-frame clones and leaves out a portion. The repertoire consists of fewer than 150,000 clones, with 90% to 95% occurring once and the leading ten covering 3.5% to 4.5%. Material: peripheral blood, obtained at surgery. The receptor source for this set is a boy younger than two with hemimegalencephaly and intractable seizures.

As to this clone: The junction and the germline gene differ at one end; a read error may be behind it. V usage is TRBV15 and J usage is TRBJ2-7, with TRBD1 matching over 7 bases. This CDR3 is built from 11 residues. Germline V gene sequence: CDR1 LNHNV, CDR2 YYDKDF (reference sequence). CDR3 in amino acids: CATSRLGQAVF. For the CDR3, the DNA is TGTGCCACCAGCAGGCTAGGACAGGCGGTCTTC. The full variable domain, its missing parts supplied by reference TRBV15 and TRBJ2-7, is DAMVIQNPRYQVTQFGKPVTLSCSQTLNHNVMYWYQQKSSQAPKLLFHYYDKDFNNEADTPDNFQSRRPNTSFCFLDIRSPGLGDTAMYLCATSRLGQAVFGPGTRLTVT.

The chain couples TRBV28 to TRBJ2-6; D might be TRBD1 (5 bases). Trimming removed 9 bases at V and 1 base at J, with 7 bases between. Germline V gene data show CDR1 as MDHEN and CDR2 as SYDVKM. This CDR3 contains 13 residues. CDR3: CASQGSGANVLTF. CDR3 sequence (DNA): TGTGCCAGTCAGGGTTCTGGGGCCAACGTCCTGACTTTC.

V usage is TRBV28 and J usage is TRBJ1-2, with 9 bases that match TRBD1. V lost 6 bases to trimming and J lost 4 bases; unmatched junction nucleotides: 6. CDR3 length equals 14 residues. Per the germline V gene, CDR1 is MDHEN and CDR2 is SYDVKM. CDR3 in DNA: TGTGCCAGCAGACTTACAGGGGGCGGCTATGGCTACACCTTC. The encoded protein is CASRLTGGGYGYTF.

The chain recombines TRBV4-3 with TRBJ2-7; D is ambiguous. Germline CDR1 and CDR2: LGHNA and YSLEER. V was cut by 2 bases and J by 6 bases, with 20 bases left in between. The CDR3 is 16 amino acids. Here the CDR3 DNA reads TGCGCCAGCAGCCAAACGAAGGTCCTATGGTTAGGCGAGCAGTACTTC. This gives the protein CASSQTKVLWLGEQYF.

V gene TRBV6-5 combines with J gene TRBJ1-1; D remains unclear. Per the germline V gene, CDR1 is MNHEY and CDR2 is SVGAGI. Trimming took off 2 bases at V and 7 bases at J, with 11 bases between the two ends. The CDR3 totals 13 residues. For the CDR3, the DNA is TGTGCCAGCAGTTACGGGGTGGCGGTTGAAGCTTTCTTT. As protein: CASSYGVAVEAFF.